These 28 T cell receptor beta chains were all obtained from the same sample, sequenced in a study of blood T cell repertoires in COVID-19. Assay used: immunoSEQ multiplex PCR; TCRdb lists only in-frame clones, some missing. The data show about 440,000 clones, roughly 87% seen once. Sequencing was performed on PBMCs or T cells enriched from blood (not recorded which). Source of these receptors: a woman aged 18-30 years with acute COVID-19.

Here the CDR3 DNA reads TGTGCCAGCTCACTTAGGACAGAGTCCTACGAGCAGTACTTC. As protein: CASSLRTESYEQYF. This chain connects TRBV18 to TRBJ2-7, with a weak D call TRBD1 (6 bases). The V gene's germline CDR1 is KGHSH and CDR2 LQKENI. The CDR3 sequence is 14 residues long. The V and J ends lost 4 bases and 1 base respectively, with 11 bases between them.

This sequence joins TRBV5-1 and TRBJ1-2; no clear D. CDR1 and CDR2 (germline): SGHRS, YFSETQ. The CDR3 consists of 12 residues. V lost 4 bases to trimming and J lost 8 bases, with 12 bases between them. This CDR3 is CASSTSGVGYTF. CDR3 sequence (DNA): TGCGCCAGCAGCACCTCGGGAGTGGGCTACACCTTC.

The CDR3 reads CASSQDLIDPRLAKNIQYF. CDR3 sequence (DNA): TGCGCCAGCAGCCAAGACTTGATAGACCCTAGGTTAGCCAAAAACATTCAGTACTTC. This sequence joins TRBV4-3 and TRBJ2-4; D is ambiguous. V lost 0 bases, J lost 0 bases, and 18 bases lay in between. From germline, CDR1 is LGHNA and CDR2 YSLEER. The CDR3 loop spans 19 amino acids.

The CDR3 reads CASSLNRSGRPREQFF. The CDR3 DNA follows: TGTGCCAGCAGTCTAAATAGGAGCGGGAGGCCCAGGGAGCAGTTCTTC. V is TRBV28 and J is TRBJ2-1; 9 nucleotides line up with TRBD2. The CDR3 extends over 16 amino acids. The germline V gene encodes CDR1 MDHEN and CDR2 SYDVKM. Losses at the gene ends were 5 bases for V and 10 bases for J; bases not matched to a gene: 15.

This rearrangement joins TRBV7-2 to TRBJ2-5; 8 positions agree with TRBD2. The CDR3 spans 13 residues. Germline loops: CDR1 SGHTA, CDR2 FQGNSA. Trimming removed 5 bases from V and 5 bases from J; junction bases left unmatched: 4. The CDR3: CASSPSGGETQYF. DNA of the CDR3: TGTGCCAGCAGCCCGTCGGGGGGGGAGACCCAGTACTTC.

A few counts support this clone. The chain joins TRBV3-1 (or the pseudogene TRBV3-2) to TRBJ1-2; D is unclear. Germline V lookup: CDR1 LGHDT, CDR2 YNNKEL (reference sequence). The CDR3 is 16 residues long. Trimming took off 0 bases at V and 1 base at J, with 12 bases between the two ends. The CDR3, as DNA: TGTGCCAGCAGCCAAGATATCGACACACTTAACTATGGCTACACCTTC. Protein sequence: CASSQDIDTLNYGYTF.

The chain links TRBV29-1 to TRBJ1-4; possible D gene TRBD1, 6 bases. Germline V gene sequence: CDR1 SQVTM, CDR2 ANQGSEA. This CDR3 has 11 residues. Trimming took off 6 bases at V and 7 bases at J, with 9 bases between the two ends. The chain's CDR3 is CSVRGGEKLFF. The CDR3 coding sequence is TGCAGCGTCAGGGGTGGTGAAAAACTGTTTTTT.

The V call is TRBV27, the J call TRBJ1-2; TRBD1 might be the D (5 bases). The germline V gene encodes CDR1 MNHEY and CDR2 SMNVEV (reference sequence). CDR3 length equals 15 residues. Trimming removed 1 base at V and 4 bases at J, with 13 bases between. CDR3 bases: TGTGCCAGCAGTTTATACACCGGGGGAACCTATGGCTACACCTTC. It yields the protein CASSLYTGGTYGYTF.

V and J are TRBV7-9 and TRBJ2-1, with unresolved D. This CDR3 comprises 12 residues. Germline loops: CDR1 SEHNR, CDR2 FQNEAQ (reference sequence). The V and J ends lost 1 base and 15 bases respectively, with 13 bases between them. The CDR3 spells CASSLGTSTGFF. CDR3 nucleotides: TGTGCCAGCAGCTTAGGTACCTCCACCGGGTTCTTC.

V and J are TRBV7-9 and TRBJ2-7; the match to TRBD2 covers 10 bases. CDR1 is SEHNR and CDR2 is FQNEAQ in the germline V gene (reference sequence). This CDR3 is 17 amino acids long. V was pared by 4 bases and J by 1 base, with 10 bases of the junction left unmatched. CDR3 amino acids: CASSSLTPSGRSYEQYF. The CDR3 DNA follows: TGTGCCAGCAGCTCGCTGACCCCTAGCGGGAGATCCTACGAGCAGTACTTC.

The chain combines TRBV29-1 with TRBJ1-2; weak D call: TRBD1 (6 bases). From germline, CDR1 is SQVTM and CDR2 ANQGSEA. V was clipped by 6 bases and J by 2 bases, with 25 bases between them. This CDR3 has 17 residues. The CDR3 DNA reads TGCAGCGTGGCCGACGTCCCCCCGGGGGGGCGAAACTATGGCTACACCTTC. Translating gives CSVADVPPGGRNYGYTF.

This clone has just a few counts. The chain is built from TRBV10-1 and TRBJ1-2; the match to TRBD1 covers 7 bases. The junction had 5 bases not matched to a gene; V was cut back by 5 bases and J by 5 bases. The germline V gene encodes CDR1 WNHNN and CDR2 SYGVQD (reference sequence). This CDR3 region has 13 residues. In nucleotides, the CDR3 is TGCGCCAGCAGTTCGGACAGGAGGTATGGCTACACCTTC. Residues: CASSSDRRYGYTF.

V usage is TRBV2 and J usage is TRBJ2-3; D possibly corresponds to TRBD1 (5 bases). The germline V gene encodes CDR1 SNHLY and CDR2 FYNNEI. Trimming took off 6 bases at V and 0 bases at J, with 10 bases between the two ends. CDR3 size: 14 residues. The chain's CDR3 is CASRTDRSTDTQYF. The CDR3 DNA follows: TGTGCCAGCAGGACAGATCGAAGCACAGATACGCAGTATTTT. Filled out from reference TRBV2 and TRBJ2-3, the complete variable domain reads EPEVTQTPSHQVTQMGQEVILRCVPISNHLYFYWYRQILGQKVEFLVSFYNNEISEKSEIFDDQFSVERPDGSNFTLKIRSTKLEDSAMYFCASRTDRSTDTQYFGPGTRLTVL.

This clone was seen a single time. This rearrangement joins TRBV7-2 to TRBJ2-7, with 10 bases identical to TRBD2. The length of the CDR3 is 15 residues. Germline loops: CDR1 SGHTA, CDR2 FQGNSA. V shed 7 bases, J shed 6 bases, and the junction held 12 bases outside the gene matches. CDR3 region: CASTQWASGSSEQYF. The DNA of the CDR3 is TGTGCCAGCACCCAATGGGCTAGCGGGAGTAGCGAGCAGTACTTC.

In its sample, this clone was seen a few times. This chain connects TRBV18 to TRBJ2-1; D is unclear. Germline lookup yields CDR1 KGHSH and CDR2 LQKENI. Trimming removed 5 bases at V and 8 bases at J, with 7 bases between. The CDR3 has 11 amino acids. The CDR3 loop is CASSLADEQFF. CDR3 sequence (DNA): TGTGCCAGCTCATTAGCAGATGAGCAGTTCTTC. Variable domain in full (rest from reference TRBV18 and TRBJ2-1): NAGVMQNPRHLVRRRGQEARLRCSPMKGHSHVYWYRQLPEEGLKFMVYLQKENIIDESGMPKERFSAEFPKEGPSILRIQQVVRGDSAAYFCASSLADEQFFGPGTRLTVL.

The chain couples TRBV9 to TRBJ2-1, with D maybe TRBD1 (6 bases). Trimming removed 5 bases from V and 3 bases from J, with 9 bases in between. Germline CDR1 and CDR2: SGDLS and YYNGEE. The CDR3 runs to 13 residues. This CDR3 reads CASSSTGYNEQFF. The DNA for the CDR3 is TGTGCCAGCAGTTCGACAGGCTACAATGAGCAGTTCTTC.

The chain combines TRBV19 with TRBJ1-2; no reliable D call. Germline assignment: CDR1 LNHDA and CDR2 SQIVND (reference sequence). CDR3 length: 13 residues. Deletions cut 4 bases from V and 6 bases from J, with 12 bases between. The CDR3 nucleotides are TGTGCCAGTAGTACTGACAACTTAAATGGCTACACCTTC. Translating gives CASSTDNLNGYTF.

The genes are TRBV28 and TRBJ2-1, with D possibly being TRBD2 (5 bases). Trimming pared 3 bases from V and 6 bases from J, leaving 12 bases between. CDR1 and CDR2 from the germline V gene are MDHEN and SYDVKM. This CDR3 region has 14 residues. CDR3 DNA: TGTGCCAGCAGTTTCGAGGGAGTAGGCAATGAGCAGTTCTTC. Protein sequence: CASSFEGVGNEQFF.

The chain joins TRBV5-5 to TRBJ1-5; TRBD1 matches at 11 bases. The CDR3 consists of 14 residues. J gave up 4 bases and V 4 bases, and 1 base lay outside the gene matches. Germline V gene lookup returns CDR1 SGHKS and CDR2 YYEKEE (reference sequence). Written as DNA, the CDR3 is TGTGCCAGCAGCCGGGACAGGGGGAATCAGCCCCAGCATTTT. Protein sequence: CASSRDRGNQPQHF.

The V gene is TRBV10-3, the J gene TRBJ2-7; the D is unclear. Between the trimmed V and J ends, which lost 8 bases and 3 bases, there was a span of 17 bases. CDR3 length equals 14 residues. Per germline, CDR1 ENHRY and CDR2 SYGVKD. Here the CDR3 DNA reads TGTGCCATCCGAACCTCTCTTGAGGACTACGAGCAGTACTTC. This codes for CAIRTSLEDYEQYF.

This chain links TRBV11-2 with TRBJ1-1, with D possibly TRBD1 on 5 matching bases. CDR3 size: 15 residues. CDR1 is SGHAT, CDR2 FQNNGV, per germline. V dropped 0 bases and J dropped 1 base, with 9 bases sitting between them. The CDR3 loop reads CASSLDGDWNTEAFF. CDR3 in DNA: TGTGCCAGCAGCTTAGACGGGGACTGGAACACTGAAGCTTTCTTT.

V usage is TRBV5-5 and J usage is TRBJ2-5; possibly TRBD1 for D (6 bases). Trimming stripped 2 bases from V and 2 bases from J, with 13 bases between. The CDR3 is 15 amino acids. Per germline, CDR1 SGHKS and CDR2 YYEKEE (reference sequence). CDR3 bases: TGTGCCAGCAGCTTTGGGCCAGGGGTGCAAGAGACCCAGTACTTC. It codes for CASSFGPGVQETQYF.

V gene TRBV2 combines with J gene TRBJ2-7; D is perhaps TRBD1 (6 bases). Germline V gene lookup returns CDR1 SNHLY and CDR2 FYNNEI. Between the trimmed V and J ends, which lost 8 bases and 1 base, there was a span of 9 bases. The CDR3 is 12 amino acids. CDR3 protein: CASWTDSYEQYF. DNA for the CDR3: TGTGCCAGCTGGACAGATTCCTACGAGCAGTACTTC.

The V and J genes are TRBV7-9 and TRBJ2-2; TRBD2 matches at 8 bases. The CDR3 has 14 residues. CDR1 SEHNR and CDR2 FQNEAQ come from the germline V gene (reference sequence). V lost 5 bases to trimming and J lost 7 bases; unmatched junction nucleotides: 6. This CDR3 reads CASSGREGGGELFF. The CDR3 bases are TGTGCCAGCAGCGGCCGGGAGGGCGGCGGGGAGCTGTTTTTT. Full variable domain (remainder filled in from reference TRBV7-9 and TRBJ2-2): DTGVSQNPRHKITKRGQNVTFRCDPISEHNRLYWYRQTLGQGPEFLTYFQNEAQLEKSRLLSDRFSAERPKGSFSTLEIQRTEQGDSAMYLCASSGREGGGELFFGEGSRLTVL.

The chain recombines TRBV5-4 with TRBJ2-7; a weak D match, TRBD2 (5 bases). The CDR3 is 14 amino acids. V gave up 1 base and J gave up 3 bases, with 11 bases separating them. Germline V gene lookup returns CDR1 SGHNT and CDR2 YYREEE (reference sequence). DNA for the CDR3: TGTGCCAGCAGCTTGCTAGCCTCTGTCTACGAGCAGTACTTC. Its protein product is CASSLLASVYEQYF.

In DNA form, the CDR3 reads TGTGCCACCTACGGGACTAGCGGGAACTACGAGCAGTACTTC. Protein product: CATYGTSGNYEQYF. The V gene is TRBV28, the J gene TRBJ2-7, with 13 bases matching TRBD2. CDR3 length: 14 residues. With 10 bases clipped from V and 3 bases from J, the junction kept 6 bases outside the gene matches. Germline CDR1 and CDR2: MDHEN and SYDVKM. The variable domain in full, with the rest retrieved from reference TRBV28 and TRBJ2-7, is DVKVTQSSRYLVKRTGEKVFLECVQDMDHENMFWYRQDPGLGLRLIYFSYDVKMKEKGDIPEGYSVSREKKERFSLILESASTNQTSMYLCATYGTSGNYEQYFGPGTRLTVT.

V and J are TRBV19 and TRBJ2-4, with 10 positions matching TRBD1. This CDR3 comprises 16 residues. V dropped 5 bases and J dropped 4; count of bases not matched to a gene: 8. Looked up from germline, CDR1 is LNHDA and CDR2 is SQIVND (reference sequence). CDR3 protein: CASSVQWGQGKNIQYF. CDR3 nucleotides: TGTGCCAGTAGTGTGCAATGGGGACAGGGGAAAAACATTCAGTACTTC. The full variable domain, rest sourced from reference TRBV19 and TRBJ2-4, is DGGITQSPKYLFRKEGQNVTLSCEQNLNHDAMYWYRQDPGQGLRLIYYSQIVNDFQKGDIAEGYSVSREKKESFPLTVTSAQKNPTAFYLCASSVQWGQGKNIQYFGAGTRLSVL.

At least ten counts were recorded for this clone. J is TRBJ1-5 and V is TRBV19; D gene unclear. In germline, CDR1 is LNHDA, CDR2 SQIVND (reference sequence). The CDR3 spans 15 residues. Trimming took off 5 bases at V and 6 bases at J, with 17 bases between the two ends. The CDR3 sequence: CASSSPWSETQPQHF. The CDR3 DNA sequence: TGTGCCAGTAGTTCCCCGTGGTCGGAGACTCAGCCCCAGCATTTT.